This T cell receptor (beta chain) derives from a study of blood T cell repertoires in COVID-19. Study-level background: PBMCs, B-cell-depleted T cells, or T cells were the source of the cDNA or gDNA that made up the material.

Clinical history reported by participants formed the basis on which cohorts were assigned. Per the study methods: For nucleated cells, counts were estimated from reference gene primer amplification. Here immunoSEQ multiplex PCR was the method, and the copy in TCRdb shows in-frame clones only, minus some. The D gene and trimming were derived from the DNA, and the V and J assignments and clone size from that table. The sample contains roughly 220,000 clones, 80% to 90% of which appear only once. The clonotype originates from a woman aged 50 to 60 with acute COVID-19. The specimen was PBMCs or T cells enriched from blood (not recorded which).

CDR3 sequence reads: CASGTGLSEQYF. DNA of the CDR3: TGTGCCAGCGGGACAGGGTTGAGCGAGCAGTACTTC. The chain links TRBV28 to TRBJ2-7; 9 nucleotides match TRBD1. This CDR3 has 12 residues. V was clipped by 8 bases and J by 6 bases; unmatched bases: 5. Germline V lookup: CDR1 MDHEN, CDR2 SYDVKM.